The T cell receptor (beta chain) described here comes from a study of technical replicates of blood from a handful of donors. Trimming stripped 5 bases from V and 4 bases from J, with 15 bases between. The CDR3 is made up of 14 amino acids. Germline V gives CDR1 SGHAT, CDR2 FQDESV (reference sequence). Some clones are missing from TCRdb's copy, which holds only in-frame ones; the method was immunoSEQ multiplex PCR. The table lists roughly 15,000 clones, 75% to 90% of them singletons. The sequence came from a human donor in good health. Sequencing was performed on PBMCs. This chain connects TRBV11-1 to TRBJ2-7; D uncertain. CDR3 nucleotide sequence: TGTGCCAGCAGCCCCCGCGCGAGCAGGTACGAGCAGTACTTC. Residues: CASSPRASRYEQYF.